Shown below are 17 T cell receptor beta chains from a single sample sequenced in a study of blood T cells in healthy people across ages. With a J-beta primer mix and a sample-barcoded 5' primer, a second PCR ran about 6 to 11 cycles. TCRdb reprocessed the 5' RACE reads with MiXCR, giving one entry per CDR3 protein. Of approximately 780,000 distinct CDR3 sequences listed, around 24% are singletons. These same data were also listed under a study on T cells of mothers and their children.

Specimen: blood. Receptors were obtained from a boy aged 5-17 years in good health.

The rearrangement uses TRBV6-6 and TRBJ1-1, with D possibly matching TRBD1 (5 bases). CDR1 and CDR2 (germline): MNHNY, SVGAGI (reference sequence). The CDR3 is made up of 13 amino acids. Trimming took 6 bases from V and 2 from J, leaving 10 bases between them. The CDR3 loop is CASRTDSNTEAFF. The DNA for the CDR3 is TGTGCCAGCAGAACCGACAGTAACACTGAAGCTTTCTTT.

The CDR3 sequence is CASSLGLATTGELFF. Written as DNA, the CDR3 is TGCGCCAGCAGCTTGGGACTAGCAACCACCGGGGAGCTGTTTTTT. This chain links TRBV5-1 with TRBJ2-2; 7 nucleotides agree with TRBD2. Germline V gene lookup returns CDR1 SGHRS and CDR2 YFSETQ. The CDR3 spans 15 residues. V lost 0 bases, J lost 4 bases, and 3 bases stayed unmatched.

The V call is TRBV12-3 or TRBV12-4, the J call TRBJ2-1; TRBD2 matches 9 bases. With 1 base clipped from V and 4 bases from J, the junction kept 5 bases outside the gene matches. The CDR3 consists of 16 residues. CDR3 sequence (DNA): TGTGCCAGCAGTTTAGGGCTAGCGGGGCTTTACAATGAGCAGTTCTTC. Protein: CASSLGLAGLYNEQFF.

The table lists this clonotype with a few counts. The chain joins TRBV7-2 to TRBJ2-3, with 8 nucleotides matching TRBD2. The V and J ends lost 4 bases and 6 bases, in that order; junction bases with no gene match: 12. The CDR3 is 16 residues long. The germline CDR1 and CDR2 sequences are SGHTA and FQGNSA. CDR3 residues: CASSSNLAGGGDTQYF. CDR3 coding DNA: TGTGCCAGCAGCTCAAACCTGGCGGGAGGTGGGGATACGCAGTATTTT.

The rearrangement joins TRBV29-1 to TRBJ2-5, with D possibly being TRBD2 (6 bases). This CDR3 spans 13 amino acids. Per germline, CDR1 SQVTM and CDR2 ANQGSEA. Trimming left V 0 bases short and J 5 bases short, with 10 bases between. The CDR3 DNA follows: TGCAGCGTTGAAGATGGCGGGGCCGAGACCCAGTACTTC. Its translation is CSVEDGGAETQYF.

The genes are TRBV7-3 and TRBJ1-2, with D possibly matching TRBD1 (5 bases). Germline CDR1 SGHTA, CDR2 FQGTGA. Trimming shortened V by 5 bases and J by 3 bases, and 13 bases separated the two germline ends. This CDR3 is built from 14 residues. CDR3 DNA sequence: TGTGCCAGCAGCCCGGGACCCCGGGACTATGGCTACACCTTC. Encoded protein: CASSPGPRDYGYTF.

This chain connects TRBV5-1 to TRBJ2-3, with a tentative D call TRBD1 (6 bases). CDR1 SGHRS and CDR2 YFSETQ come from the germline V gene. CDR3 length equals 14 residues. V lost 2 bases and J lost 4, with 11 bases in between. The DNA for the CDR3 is TGCGCCAGCAGCTTTGGACAGTCCCCAGATACGCAGTATTTT. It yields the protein CASSFGQSPDTQYF.

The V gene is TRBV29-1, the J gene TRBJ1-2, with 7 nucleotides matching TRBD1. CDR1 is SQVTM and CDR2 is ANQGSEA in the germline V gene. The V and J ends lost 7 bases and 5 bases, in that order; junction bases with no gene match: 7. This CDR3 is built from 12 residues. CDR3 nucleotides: TGCAGCGCTACGACAGGGTCTTATGGCTACACCTTC. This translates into CSATTGSYGYTF.

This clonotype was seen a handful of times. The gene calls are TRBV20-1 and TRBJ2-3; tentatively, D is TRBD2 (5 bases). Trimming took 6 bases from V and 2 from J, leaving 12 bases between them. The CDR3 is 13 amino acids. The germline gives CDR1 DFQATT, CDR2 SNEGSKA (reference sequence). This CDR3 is CSASRRSTDTQYF. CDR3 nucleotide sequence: TGCAGTGCCTCCCGGAGGTCCACAGATACGCAGTATTTT.

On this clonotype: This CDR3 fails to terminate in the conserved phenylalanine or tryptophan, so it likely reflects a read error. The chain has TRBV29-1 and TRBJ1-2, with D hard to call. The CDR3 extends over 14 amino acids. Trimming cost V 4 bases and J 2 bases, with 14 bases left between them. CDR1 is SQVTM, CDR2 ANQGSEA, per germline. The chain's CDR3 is CSVVGRFGNYGYTL. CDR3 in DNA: TGCAGCGTTGTCGGACGTTTTGGGAACTATGGCTACACCCTC.

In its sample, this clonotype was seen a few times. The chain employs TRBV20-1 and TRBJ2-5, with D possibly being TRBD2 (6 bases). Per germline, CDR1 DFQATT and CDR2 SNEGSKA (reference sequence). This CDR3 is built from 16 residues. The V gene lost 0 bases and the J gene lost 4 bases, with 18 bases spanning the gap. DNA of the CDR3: TGCAGTGCTAGAGATGGTGGCACTAGCTGGTCAGAGACCCAGTACTTC. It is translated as CSARDGGTSWSETQYF.

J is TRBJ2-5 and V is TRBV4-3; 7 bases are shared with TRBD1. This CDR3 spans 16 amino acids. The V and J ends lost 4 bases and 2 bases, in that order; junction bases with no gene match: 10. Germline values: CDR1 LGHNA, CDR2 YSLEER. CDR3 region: CASSPNRGILQETQYF. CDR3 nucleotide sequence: TGCGCCAGCAGCCCCAACAGGGGAATTTTACAAGAGACCCAGTACTTC.

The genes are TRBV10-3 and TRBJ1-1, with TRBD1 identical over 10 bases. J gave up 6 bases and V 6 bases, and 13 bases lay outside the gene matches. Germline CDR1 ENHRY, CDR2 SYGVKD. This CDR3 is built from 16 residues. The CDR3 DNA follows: TGTGCCATCAGCCGGAGGGCGGGACAGGGGATCGCTGAAGCTTTCTTT. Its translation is CAISRRAGQGIAEAFF.

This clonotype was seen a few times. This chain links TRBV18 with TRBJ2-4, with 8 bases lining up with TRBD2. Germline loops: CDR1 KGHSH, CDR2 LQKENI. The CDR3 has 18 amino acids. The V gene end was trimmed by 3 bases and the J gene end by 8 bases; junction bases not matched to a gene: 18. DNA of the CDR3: TGTGCCAGCTCACCTTCTGTCGGGGGGGCCCCCGGTATGGACATTCAGTACTTC. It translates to CASSPSVGGAPGMDIQYF.

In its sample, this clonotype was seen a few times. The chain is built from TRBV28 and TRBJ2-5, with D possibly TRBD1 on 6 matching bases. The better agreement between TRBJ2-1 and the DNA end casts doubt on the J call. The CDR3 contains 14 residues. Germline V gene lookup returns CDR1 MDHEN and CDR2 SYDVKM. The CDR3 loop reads CASSLLQGENEQFF. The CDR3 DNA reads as TGTGCCAGCAGTTTATTACAGGGTGAGAATGAGCAGTTCTTC.

CDR3 sequence reads: CAWATAGDDEQYF. The CDR3 region has the DNA TGTGCCTGGGCGACCGCTGGTGACGACGAGCAGTACTTC. The chain links TRBV30 to TRBJ2-7; unclear D gene. CDR3 length: 13 amino acids. V dropped 5 bases and J dropped 5 bases, with 16 bases sitting between them. The germline V gene has CDR1 GTSNPN and CDR2 SVGIG (reference sequence).

The CDR3 is CSAREGTGIYNEQFF. The CDR3 nucleotides read TGCAGTGCTAGAGAGGGAACAGGGATCTACAATGAGCAGTTCTTC. V and J are TRBV20-1 and TRBJ2-1, with D perhaps TRBD1 (6 bases). The CDR3 is 15 residues long. V was trimmed by 0 bases and J by 3 bases, leaving 12 bases between them. Germline-derived CDR1 and CDR2 are DFQATT and SNEGSKA (reference sequence).